This T cell receptor beta chain was sequenced for a study of CD8 T cells in ankylosing spondylitis. Findings of the study overall: Among TCR beta sequences, a motif of several highly homologous variants appeared characteristic of ankylosing spondylitis blood. Reportedly, disease-linked clones are significantly enriched in ankylosing spondylitis patients' matched synovial fluid. In synovial fluid and blood from reactive arthritis, some motif variants were previously reported.

This clonotype was detected ten times or more. Antigen: not known. Germline V CDR1 and CDR2: SGHRS, YFSETQ. V was cut by 4 bases and J by 6 bases, with 11 bases left in between. The CDR3 spans 13 residues. Library preparation for TCR beta used quantitative 5'-RACE with molecular barcodes. TCRdb passed the 5' RACE reads through MiXCR, listing each CDR3 protein once. The table records 500,000 or so distinct CDR3 sequences, approximately 5% of them present only once. Sequencing was performed on blood, either unsorted or a sorted T cell fraction (not recorded which). This chain links TRBV5-1 with TRBJ1-5; D may be TRBD1 (6 bases). This TCR came from a male donor with ankylosing spondylitis. As DNA, the CDR3 is TGCGCCAGCAGCATAATAGGGGGTCAGCCCCAGCATTTT. It is translated as CASSIIGGQPQHF.